A single sample gave rise to the 14 T cell receptor beta chains below, sequenced in a study of a mutant IDH1 vaccine in newly diagnosed glioma. As for time point: baseline, week 1 (first vaccination visit). The treatment denotes: pre-vaccination baseline after standard-of-care therapy. The repertoire was sequenced with immunoSEQ multiplex PCR; TCRdb's copy has only in-frame clones and lacks some. Of tens of thousands of clones in the sample, almost 85% are singletons; the top ten hold about 5.6%. Specimen: PBMCs, collected from a glioma patient treated with radiotherapy, temozolomide or both. Source of these receptors: a middle-aged man with glioma. Some clones in this sample may be carry-over from other donors' samples.

The rearrangement uses TRBV6-5 and TRBJ1-3; a weak D match, TRBD1 (6 bases). The CDR3 loop spans 15 amino acids. V was cut by 6 bases and J by 2 bases, with 14 bases left in between. CDR1 and CDR2 (germline): MNHEY, SVGAGI. CDR3 sequence reads: CASRVSAGAGNTIYF. CDR3 nucleotide sequence: TGTGCCAGCAGGGTATCAGCAGGGGCTGGAAACACCATATATTTT.

The rearrangement uses TRBV29-1 and TRBJ1-1; possible D gene TRBD1, 5 bases. V gave up 7 bases and J gave up 0 bases, with 9 bases separating them. Looked up from germline, CDR1 is SQVTM and CDR2 is ANQGSEA. The CDR3 spans 12 residues. DNA of the CDR3: TGCAGCGCGCGGGGCTTGAACACTGAAGCTTTCTTT. This encodes CSARGLNTEAFF.

This clone was detected once. V gene TRBV6-6 combines with J gene TRBJ1-1, with D hard to call. This CDR3 comprises 16 residues. Trimming cost V 4 bases and J 4 bases, with 19 bases left between them. The V gene's germline CDR1 is MNHNY and CDR2 SVGAGI (reference sequence). CDR3 DNA sequence: TGTGCCAGCAGTTCGAGTGTGGGCACCGGTGGCACTGAAGCTTTCTTT. Its translation is CASSSSVGTGGTEAFF.

This clone has just one count. The chain joins TRBV5-4 to TRBJ2-5; 9 bases are a match to TRBD1. This CDR3 region has 15 residues. J lost 4 bases, V lost 4 bases, and 8 bases had no gene match. From germline, CDR1 is SGHNT and CDR2 YYREEE (reference sequence). The DNA of the CDR3 is TGTGCCAGCAGCGGCGGACAGGGGCGGCGAGAGACCCAGTACTTC. It translates to CASSGGQGRRETQYF.

This clone has just one count. CDR3 residues: CSVEGRGDEKLFF. CDR3 DNA: TGCAGCGTTGAAGGCAGGGGTGATGAAAAACTGTTTTTT. The chain links TRBV29-1 to TRBJ1-4, with D perhaps matching TRBD1 (6 bases). In germline, CDR1 is SQVTM, CDR2 ANQGSEA. The CDR3 is 13 amino acids. Trimming cost V 1 base and J 6 bases, with 9 bases left between them.

V gene TRBV4-2 combines with J gene TRBJ2-2; 9 nucleotides match TRBD1. CDR1 is LGHNA, CDR2 YNFKEQ, per germline. There are 16 residues in the CDR3. The junction had 6 bases not matched to a gene; V was cut back by 3 bases and J by 4 bases. The CDR3 spells CASSHSETGGTGELFF. For the CDR3, the DNA is TGTGCCAGCAGCCATTCCGAGACAGGGGGCACCGGGGAGCTGTTTTTT.

The gene calls are TRBV5-4 and TRBJ1-1, with a weak D call TRBD1 (5 bases). The CDR3 loop spans 14 amino acids. The V end was cut by 4 bases, the J end by 7 bases, with 17 bases between. Germline CDR1 is SGHNT and CDR2 is YYREEE (reference sequence). CDR3 bases: TGTGCCAGCAGCACCCCGGGGGGTAATGGTGAAGCTTTCTTT. Its protein product is CASSTPGGNGEAFF.

The gene calls are TRBV6-1 and TRBJ1-2; TRBD1 aligns across 8 bases. Germline V gives CDR1 MNHNS, CDR2 SASEGT. The CDR3 consists of 15 residues. The V segment lost 0 bases and the J segment 6 bases; nucleotides outside the gene matches: 6. CDR3 nucleotide sequence: TGTGCCAGCAGTGAAGCGCTTCGGACAGGGAATGGCTACACCTTC. Translation: CASSEALRTGNGYTF.

The rearrangement uses TRBV30 and TRBJ2-7, with D perhaps matching TRBD1 (5 bases). Germline CDR1 GTSNPN, CDR2 SVGIG (reference sequence). CDR3 size: 14 residues. Trimming stripped 3 bases from V and 3 bases from J, with 15 bases between. CDR3 loop: CAWSQVQGNYEQYF. CDR3 in DNA: TGTGCCTGGAGCCAAGTTCAGGGCAACTACGAGCAGTACTTC.

This clone was detected only once. The chain uses TRBV11-2 and TRBJ1-2; D gene ambiguous. The CDR3 totals 11 residues. Trimming stripped 2 bases from V and 7 bases from J, with 5 bases between. Germline CDR1 and CDR2: SGHAT and FQNNGV. CDR3 sequence reads: CASSLFGGYTF. The CDR3 bases are TGTGCCAGCAGCTTATTTGGTGGCTACACCTTC.

The chain combines TRBV5-1 with TRBJ2-5; D not certain. This CDR3 contains 10 residues. Germline assignment: CDR1 SGHRS and CDR2 YFSETQ. V was pared by 4 bases and J by 4 bases, with 2 bases between. The CDR3 nucleotides read TGCGCCAGCAGCGGAGAGACCCAGTACTTC. Protein: CASSGETQYF.

The V gene is TRBV5-1, the J gene TRBJ2-1, with 7 nucleotides matching TRBD2. Germline lookup yields CDR1 SGHRS and CDR2 YFSETQ. Germline trimming cut 0 bases from V and 9 bases from J; bases unmatched to any gene: 6. This CDR3 spans 14 amino acids. The CDR3 spells CASSLGLAEFEQFF. In DNA, the CDR3 is TGCGCCAGCAGCTTGGGACTAGCTGAGTTTGAGCAGTTCTTC.

The J gene is TRBJ1-2, the V gene TRBV7-8; tentatively, D is TRBD1 (5 bases). With 1 base removed from V and 7 bases from J, the gap between germline ends came to 10 bases. CDR1 is SGHVS and CDR2 is FQNEAQ in the germline V gene. The CDR3 loop spans 13 amino acids. Written as DNA, the CDR3 is TGTGCCAGCAGCTTAGACAGGTCTCCTGGCTACACCTTC. It is translated as CASSLDRSPGYTF.

A word on this clone: At one end, the junction sequence differs from germline, possibly due to a read error. This chain joins TRBV5-4 and TRBJ2-7, with D tentatively TRBD2 (5 bases). CDR1 SGHNT and CDR2 YYREEE come from the germline V gene (reference sequence). This CDR3 contains 12 residues. The CDR3 is CASSLDSVKEYF. CDR3 nucleotides: TGTGCCAGCAGTTTGGACTCAGTTAAAGAGTACTTC.